This entry lists 11 T cell receptor beta chains sequenced from one sample in a study of T-cell reconstitution after alpha-beta-depleted transplantation in children. Using unique molecular identifiers, the investigators prepared the TCRbeta library. TCRdb re-called the PCR reads with MiXCR, one entry per CDR3 protein. The repertoire holds roughly 280,000 distinct CDR3 sequences, with 11% as singletons. This specimen consisted of peripheral blood, obtained 180 days after TCRalphabeta/CD19-depleted stem cell transplant. The receptor source for this set is a male patient under 10 years old who had a stem cell transplant for chronic granulomatous disease, so the T cells may come from the graft donor.

This clonotype was seen many times. V gene TRBV29-1 combines with J gene TRBJ1-2; D remains unclear. The V gene's germline CDR1 is SQVTM and CDR2 ANQGSEA. Deletions cut 3 bases from V and 2 bases from J, with 10 bases between. The CDR3 runs to 13 residues. The CDR3 region has the DNA TGCAGCGTTGATCTTACGGGGAACTATGGCTACACCTTC. It codes for CSVDLTGNYGYTF.

This clonotype has at least ten counts. The chain uses TRBV20-1 and TRBJ1-6; D is ambiguous. CDR1 and CDR2 (germline): DFQATT, SNEGSKA (reference sequence). Trimming left V 3 bases short and J 10 bases short, with 10 bases between. The CDR3 spans 12 residues. The CDR3 reads CSARRTGSPLHF. The DNA for the CDR3 is TGCAGTGCTAGGCGGACGGGATCACCCCTCCACTTT.

This clonotype was detected ten times or more. The chain links TRBV6-5 to TRBJ2-3; tentatively, D is TRBD1 (5 bases). Trimming stripped 2 bases from V and 6 bases from J, with 12 bases between. The germline V gene has CDR1 MNHEY and CDR2 SVGAGI. The CDR3 runs 14 residues. The CDR3 loop reads CASSYDRGADTQYF. The CDR3 region has the DNA TGTGCCAGCAGTTACGATAGGGGTGCTGATACGCAGTATTTT.

This clonotype was recorded at least ten times. This chain joins TRBV6-1 and TRBJ2-3; D gene ambiguous. Germline CDR1 and CDR2: MNHNS and SASEGT. V lost 5 bases and J lost 4, with 22 bases in between. The CDR3 is 17 residues long. The CDR3 coding sequence is TGTGCCAGCAGTCCCCCCATGGTGGGTCTAGGCGCAGATACGCAGTATTTT. It yields the protein CASSPPMVGLGADTQYF.

This clonotype was counted a few times. The V call is TRBV5-3, the J call TRBJ2-5, with D perhaps TRBD2 (5 bases). TRBV5-3 is an ORF, and what it does is uncertain. The CDR3 extends over 16 amino acids. Trimming stripped 4 bases from V and 5 bases from J, with 21 bases between. In DNA form, the CDR3 reads TGTGCCAGAAGCCCCGCAGAGTGGCGGGCTAGGGAGACCCAGTACTTC. It is translated as CARSPAEWRARETQYF.

This clonotype was observed many times. The genes are TRBV7-7 and TRBJ2-5, with 7 bases that match TRBD2. J gave up 5 bases and V 6 bases, and 12 bases lay outside the gene matches. Germline V lookup: CDR1 SSHAT, CDR2 FNYEAQ (reference sequence). The CDR3 contains 15 residues. The CDR3 reads CASSLTGLIIETQYF. In DNA, the CDR3 is TGTGCCAGCAGTCTTACGGGACTAATCATCGAGACCCAGTACTTC.

This clonotype was recorded at least ten times. This sequence joins TRBV28 and TRBJ2-6; D may be TRBD2 (5 bases). V lost 5 bases to trimming and J lost 1 base, with 12 bases between them. There are 16 residues in the CDR3. Germline-derived CDR1 and CDR2 are MDHEN and SYDVKM. The DNA of the CDR3 is TGTGCCAGCAGTCCCGGGATACCTTCTGGGGCCAACGTCCTGACTTTC. Amino acid sequence: CASSPGIPSGANVLTF.

This clonotype was picked up many times. This chain links TRBV20-1 with TRBJ2-5, with 8 positions matching TRBD1. The CDR3 totals 14 residues. Germline CDR1 reads DFQATT; CDR2 reads SNEGSKA (reference sequence). With V trimmed by 6 bases and J by 3 bases, 9 bases remained unmatched. The CDR3 protein is CSATPMTGEETQYF. The CDR3 DNA reads as TGCAGTGCAACCCCGATGACAGGGGAAGAGACCCAGTACTTC.

This clonotype was seen repeatedly, ten times or more. This chain connects TRBV20-1 to TRBJ2-1, with 9 bases fitting TRBD2. Germline V CDR1 and CDR2: DFQATT, SNEGSKA (reference sequence). The junction had 9 bases not matched to a gene; V was cut back by 5 bases and J by 1 base. The CDR3 consists of 16 residues. The CDR3 is CSAPKTSGRSYNEQFF. DNA of the CDR3: TGCAGTGCTCCCAAGACTAGCGGCCGTTCCTACAATGAGCAGTTCTTC.

This clonotype occurred many times. This chain links TRBV7-6 with TRBJ2-3; D is possibly TRBD1 (6 bases). The germline gives CDR1 SGHVS, CDR2 FNYEAQ. This CDR3 spans 13 amino acids. V lost 1 base, J lost 7 bases, and 9 bases lay in between. The DNA of the CDR3 is TGTGCCAGCAGCTTAGTAGGGGGTAATACGCAGTATTTT. It specifies CASSLVGGNTQYF.

This clonotype was observed at least ten times. This chain connects TRBV20-1 to TRBJ2-3; D gene unclear. This CDR3 is built from 14 residues. Germline V gene data show CDR1 as DFQATT and CDR2 as SNEGSKA (reference sequence). V lost 3 bases to trimming and J lost 5 bases, with 15 bases between them. The CDR3 bases are TGCAGTGCTAGTGAGGTTGCCCGGGTAGATACGCAGTATTTT. Protein sequence: CSASEVARVDTQYF.